The next 5 T cell receptor beta chains were all read from a single sample in a study of cytomegalovirus exposure and HLA in healthy donors. This PCR relied on a set of 60 Vbeta primers and 13 Jbeta primers. Libraries were prepared by immunoSEQ multiplex PCR; TCRdb keeps only in-frame clonotypes and omits some of them. The sample carries around 160,000 clones, over 60% recorded once. Sequencing used PBMCs. These receptors all stem from a man aged 45 to 65 in good health and CMV-seropositive.

V usage is TRBV28 and J usage is TRBJ2-1, with 8 bases that match TRBD2. V shed 6 bases and J 10 bases; nucleotides not matched to a gene: 17. Germline CDR1 is MDHEN and CDR2 is SYDVKM. This CDR3 has 16 residues. CDR3 coding DNA: TGTGCCAGCAGCCCCGGCGGGTCGGGGGGGCGGGGAGAGCAGTTCTTC. It is translated as CASSPGGSGGRGEQFF.

The rearrangement links TRBV20-1 to TRBJ2-7; tentatively, D is TRBD1 (8 bases). The germline V and J ends were trimmed by 5 bases and 6 bases, with 11 bases remaining between them. Germline assignment: CDR1 DFQATT and CDR2 SNEGSKA (reference sequence). The CDR3 runs to 11 residues. This CDR3 is CSAHRGGEQYF. In nucleotides, the CDR3 is TGCAGTGCTCACAGGGGGGGCGAGCAGTACTTC.

The chain links TRBV5-6 to TRBJ1-5, with 7 bases that match TRBD1. CDR3 length: 17 amino acids. J gave up 3 bases and V 4 bases, and 13 bases lay outside the gene matches. The germline CDR1 and CDR2 sequences are SGHDT and YYEEEE. Here the CDR3 reads CASSTRWRGQNNQPQHF. In nucleotides, the CDR3 is TGTGCCAGCAGCACGCGTTGGCGGGGACAGAACAATCAGCCCCAGCATTTT.

V is TRBV6-1 and J is TRBJ1-2; possible D gene TRBD1, 6 bases. Germline lookup yields CDR1 MNHNS and CDR2 SASEGT. Trimming cost V 6 bases and J 4 bases, with 15 bases left between them. CDR3 size: 14 residues. The CDR3 DNA sequence: TGTGCCAGCAGCTTGGGGGGGGCTAGCTATGGCTACACCTTC. Its protein product is CASSLGGASYGYTF.

The chain recombines TRBV6-1 with TRBJ1-6; no clear D gene. CDR1 is MNHNS and CDR2 is SASEGT in the germline V gene. CDR3 length equals 16 residues. Trimming shortened V by 0 bases and J by 1 base, and 7 bases separated the two germline ends. CDR3 sequence: CASSEAFSSYNSPLHF. The CDR3 region has the DNA TGTGCCAGCAGTGAAGCGTTTTCTTCCTATAATTCACCCCTCCACTTT.